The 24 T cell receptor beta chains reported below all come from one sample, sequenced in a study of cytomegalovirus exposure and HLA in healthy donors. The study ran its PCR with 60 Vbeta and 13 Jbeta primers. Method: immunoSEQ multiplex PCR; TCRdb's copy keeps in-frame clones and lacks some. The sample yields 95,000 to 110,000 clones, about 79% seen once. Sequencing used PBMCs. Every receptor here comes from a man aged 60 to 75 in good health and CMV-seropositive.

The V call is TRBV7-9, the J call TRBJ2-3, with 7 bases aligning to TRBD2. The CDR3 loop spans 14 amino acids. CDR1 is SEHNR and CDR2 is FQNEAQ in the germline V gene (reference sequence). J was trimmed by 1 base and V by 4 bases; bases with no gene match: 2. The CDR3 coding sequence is TGTGCCAGCAGCTCCGCGGGGGGCACAGATACGCAGTATTTT. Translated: CASSSAGGTDTQYF.

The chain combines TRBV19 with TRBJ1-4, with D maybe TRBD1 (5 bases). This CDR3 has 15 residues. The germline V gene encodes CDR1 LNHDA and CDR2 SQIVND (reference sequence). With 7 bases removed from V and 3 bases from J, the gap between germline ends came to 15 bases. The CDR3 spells CASNSGGSANEKLFF. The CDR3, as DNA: TGTGCCAGTAACTCCGGGGGAAGTGCTAATGAAAAACTGTTTTTT.

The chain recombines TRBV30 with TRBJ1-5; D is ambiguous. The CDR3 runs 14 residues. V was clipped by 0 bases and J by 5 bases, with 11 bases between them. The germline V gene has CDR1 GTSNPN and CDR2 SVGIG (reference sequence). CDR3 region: CAWSVGGKDQPQHF. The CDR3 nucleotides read TGTGCCTGGAGTGTAGGAGGGAAGGATCAGCCCCAGCATTTT.

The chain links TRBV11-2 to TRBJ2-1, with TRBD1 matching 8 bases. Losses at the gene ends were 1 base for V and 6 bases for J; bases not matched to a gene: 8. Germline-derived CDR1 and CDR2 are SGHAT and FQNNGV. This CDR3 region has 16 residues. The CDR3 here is CASSLVGTGKFNEQFF. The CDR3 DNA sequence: TGTGCCAGCAGCTTAGTTGGGACAGGTAAATTCAATGAGCAGTTCTTC.

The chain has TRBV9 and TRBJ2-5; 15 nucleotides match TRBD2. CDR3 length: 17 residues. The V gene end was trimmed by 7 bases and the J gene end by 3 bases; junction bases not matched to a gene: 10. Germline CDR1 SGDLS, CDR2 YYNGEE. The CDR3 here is CASGLGLAGGAEETQYF. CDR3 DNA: TGTGCCAGCGGCCTGGGACTAGCGGGGGGTGCCGAAGAGACCCAGTACTTC.

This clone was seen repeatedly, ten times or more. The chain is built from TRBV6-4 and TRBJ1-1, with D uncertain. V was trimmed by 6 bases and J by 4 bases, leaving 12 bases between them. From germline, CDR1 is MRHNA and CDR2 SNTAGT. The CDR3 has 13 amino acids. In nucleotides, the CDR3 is TGTGCCAGCAGCCGACTGGATGGCACTGAAGCTTTCTTT. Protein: CASSRLDGTEAFF.

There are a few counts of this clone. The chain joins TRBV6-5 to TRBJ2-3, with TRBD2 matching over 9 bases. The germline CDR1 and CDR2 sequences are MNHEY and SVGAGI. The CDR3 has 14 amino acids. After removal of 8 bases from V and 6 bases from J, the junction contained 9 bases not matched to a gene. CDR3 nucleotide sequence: TGTGCCAGCCGGGAAGCGGGGGGCCGGGATACGCAGTATTTT. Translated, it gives CASREAGGRDTQYF.

CDR3 coding DNA: TGTGCCACCAGTCTGAGGGGGACTGAAGCTTTCTTT. Protein product: CATSLRGTEAFF. This chain uses TRBV15 with TRBJ1-1; weak D call: TRBD1 (6 bases). V lost 6 bases, J lost 5 bases, and 10 bases lay in between. The CDR3 length is 12 residues. In germline, CDR1 is LNHNV, CDR2 YYDKDF (reference sequence).

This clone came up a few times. CDR3 residues: CASSLGGEGRAEAFF. The CDR3 DNA sequence: TGCGCCAGCAGCTTGGGGGGGGAGGGTCGCGCTGAAGCTTTCTTT. The chain uses TRBV5-1 and TRBJ1-1, with D perhaps TRBD1 (5 bases). This CDR3 spans 15 amino acids. The V end was cut by 0 bases, the J end by 6 bases, with 15 bases between. In germline, CDR1 is SGHRS, CDR2 YFSETQ.

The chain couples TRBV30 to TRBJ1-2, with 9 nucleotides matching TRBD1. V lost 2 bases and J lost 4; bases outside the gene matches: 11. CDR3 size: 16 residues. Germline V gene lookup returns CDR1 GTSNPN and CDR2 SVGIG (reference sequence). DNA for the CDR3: TGTGCCTGGAGTCCTCGATGGACAGGGGAGGGCTATGGCTACACCTTC. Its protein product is CAWSPRWTGEGYGYTF.

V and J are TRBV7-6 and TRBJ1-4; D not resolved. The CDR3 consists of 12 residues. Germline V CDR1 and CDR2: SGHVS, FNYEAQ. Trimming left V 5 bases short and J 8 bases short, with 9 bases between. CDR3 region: CASSAPFEKLFF. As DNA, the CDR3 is TGTGCCAGCAGCGCGCCTTTCGAAAAACTGTTTTTT.

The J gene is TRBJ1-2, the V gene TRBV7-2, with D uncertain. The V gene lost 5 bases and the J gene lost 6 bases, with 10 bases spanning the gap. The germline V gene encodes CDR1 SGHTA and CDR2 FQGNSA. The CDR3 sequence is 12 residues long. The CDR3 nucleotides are TGTGCCAGCAGCCCCCTCACGGATGGCTACACCTTC. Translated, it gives CASSPLTDGYTF.

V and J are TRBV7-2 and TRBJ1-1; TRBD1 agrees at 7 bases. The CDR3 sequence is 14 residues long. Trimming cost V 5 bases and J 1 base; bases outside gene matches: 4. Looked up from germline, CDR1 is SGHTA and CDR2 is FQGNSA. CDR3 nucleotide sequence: TGTGCCAGCAGCAGCGGACAGGCGAACACTGAAGCTTTCTTT. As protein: CASSSGQANTEAFF.

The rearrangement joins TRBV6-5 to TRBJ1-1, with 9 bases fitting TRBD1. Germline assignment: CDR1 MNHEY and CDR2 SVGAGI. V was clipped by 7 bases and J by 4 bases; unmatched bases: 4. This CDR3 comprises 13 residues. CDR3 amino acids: CASTGQGGTEAFF. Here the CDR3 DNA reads TGTGCCAGCACGGGACAGGGCGGCACTGAAGCTTTCTTT.

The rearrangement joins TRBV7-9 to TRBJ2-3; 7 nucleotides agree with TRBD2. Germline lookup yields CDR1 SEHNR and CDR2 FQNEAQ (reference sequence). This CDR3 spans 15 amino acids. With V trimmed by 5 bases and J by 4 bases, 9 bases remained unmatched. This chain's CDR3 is CASSPTGGGADTQYF. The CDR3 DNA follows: TGTGCCAGCAGCCCGACGGGGGGAGGGGCAGATACGCAGTATTTT.

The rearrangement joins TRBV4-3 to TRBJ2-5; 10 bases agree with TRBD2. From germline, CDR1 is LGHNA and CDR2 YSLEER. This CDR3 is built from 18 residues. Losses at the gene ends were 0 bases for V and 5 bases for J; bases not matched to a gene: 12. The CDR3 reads CASSQEVLAGAGGETQYF. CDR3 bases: TGCGCCAGCAGCCAAGAGGTTCTAGCGGGGGCAGGGGGGGAGACCCAGTACTTC.

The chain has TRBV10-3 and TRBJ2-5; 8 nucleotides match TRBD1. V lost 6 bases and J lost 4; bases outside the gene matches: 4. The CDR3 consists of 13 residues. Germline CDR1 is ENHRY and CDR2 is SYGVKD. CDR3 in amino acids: CAISGQGGETQYF. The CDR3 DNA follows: TGTGCCATCAGCGGACAGGGAGGAGAGACCCAGTACTTC.

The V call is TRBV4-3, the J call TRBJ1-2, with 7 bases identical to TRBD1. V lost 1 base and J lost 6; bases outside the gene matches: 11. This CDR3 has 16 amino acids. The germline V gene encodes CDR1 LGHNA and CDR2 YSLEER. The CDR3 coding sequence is TGCGCCAGCAGCCAAGTTCTTAAACAGGGGCGAAATGGCTACACCTTC. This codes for CASSQVLKQGRNGYTF.

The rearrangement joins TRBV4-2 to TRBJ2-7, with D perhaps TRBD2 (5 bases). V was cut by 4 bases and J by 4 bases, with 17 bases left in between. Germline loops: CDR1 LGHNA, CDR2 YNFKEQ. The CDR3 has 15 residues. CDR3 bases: TGTGCCAGCAGCCTTCGTACGGGGAGCCTATACGAGCAGTACTTC. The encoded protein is CASSLRTGSLYEQYF.

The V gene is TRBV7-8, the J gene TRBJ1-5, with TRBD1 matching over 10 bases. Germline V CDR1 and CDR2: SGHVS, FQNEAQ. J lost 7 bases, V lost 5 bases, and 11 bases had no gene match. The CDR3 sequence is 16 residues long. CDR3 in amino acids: CASSPRDRGGGQPQHF. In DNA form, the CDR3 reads TGTGCCAGCAGCCCAAGGGACAGGGGCGGAGGACAGCCCCAGCATTTT. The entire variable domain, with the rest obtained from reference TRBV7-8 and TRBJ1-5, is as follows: GAGVSQSPRYKVAKRGQDVALRCDPISGHVSLFWYQQALGQGPEFLTYFQNEAQLDKSGLPSDRFFAERPEGSVSTLKIQRTQQEDSAVYLCASSPRDRGGGQPQHFGDGTRLSIL.

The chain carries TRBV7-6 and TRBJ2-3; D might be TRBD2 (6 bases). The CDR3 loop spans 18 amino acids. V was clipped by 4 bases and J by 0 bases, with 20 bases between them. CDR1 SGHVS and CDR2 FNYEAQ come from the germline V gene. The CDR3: CASSSRRGTTFSTDTQYF. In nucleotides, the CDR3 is TGTGCCAGCAGCTCACGACGGGGGACGACCTTTAGCACAGATACGCAGTATTTT.

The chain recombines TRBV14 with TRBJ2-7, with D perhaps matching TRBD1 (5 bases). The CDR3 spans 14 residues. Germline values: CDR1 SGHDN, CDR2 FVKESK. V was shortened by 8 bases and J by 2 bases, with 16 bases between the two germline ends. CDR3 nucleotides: TGTGCCAGCTCTAAGGGTCAGGGAACCTACGAGCAGTACTTC. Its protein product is CASSKGQGTYEQYF.

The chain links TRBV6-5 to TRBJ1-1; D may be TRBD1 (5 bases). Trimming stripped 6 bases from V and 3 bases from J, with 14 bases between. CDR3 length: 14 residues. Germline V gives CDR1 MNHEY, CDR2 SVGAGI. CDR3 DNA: TGTGCCAGCAGGCCGGGGGGAATTTACACTGAAGCTTTCTTT. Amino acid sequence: CASRPGGIYTEAFF.

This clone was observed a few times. DNA of the CDR3: TGCGCCAGCAGCCAAGCTCAGACTAGCGGGGGGCTTGAGCAGTACTTC. This codes for CASSQAQTSGGLEQYF. V gene TRBV4-1 combines with J gene TRBJ2-7, with 13 nucleotides matching TRBD2. CDR3 size: 16 residues. The V segment lost 1 base and the J segment 7 bases; nucleotides outside the gene matches: 7. Germline CDR1 MGHRA, CDR2 YSYEKL.